A single sample is the source of the 17 T cell receptor beta chains below, sequenced in a study of CD8 T cells in ankylosing spondylitis. Whole-study findings and limits: What seemed typical of ankylosing spondylitis blood was a TCR beta motif built from several highly homologous variants.

For these receptors, no antigen is known. TCRdb re-derived calls from the 5' RACE reads in MiXCR, one entry per CDR3 protein. The sample consists of a few hundred thousand distinct CDR3 sequences, 20% to 25% of them appearing once. What was sequenced was blood, either unsorted or a sorted T cell fraction (not recorded which). These receptors originate from a male donor with ankylosing spondylitis.

This clonotype has only a few counts. The junction shows a germline mismatch at one end, possibly a read error. The chain combines TRBV6-1 with TRBJ1-2; 11 nucleotides match TRBD1. CDR3 length: 15 amino acids. In germline, CDR1 is MNHNS, CDR2 SASEGT. The CDR3 sequence is CASREAGQGGYGYTF. DNA for the CDR3: TGTGCCAGCAGAGAAGCGGGACAGGGGGGCTATGGCTACACCTTC.

The chain couples TRBV27 to TRBJ2-1; possibly TRBD1 for D (5 bases). Trimming shortened V by 2 bases and J by 8 bases, and 13 bases separated the two germline ends. Looked up from germline, CDR1 is MNHEY and CDR2 is SMNVEV (reference sequence). The CDR3 has 14 residues. The CDR3 nucleotides read TGTGCCAGCAGTTTACGGCAGGGCTTCGATGAGCAGTTCTTC. As protein: CASSLRQGFDEQFF.

This chain joins TRBV5-1 and TRBJ2-1; 7 bases map to TRBD2. With V trimmed by 0 bases and J by 7 bases, 7 bases remained unmatched. In germline, CDR1 is SGHRS, CDR2 YFSETQ. The CDR3 spans 15 residues. DNA of the CDR3: TGCGCCAGCAGCTTGGGTTTGGGAGGGCGGAATGAGCAGTTCTTC. This encodes CASSLGLGGRNEQFF.

The rearrangement links TRBV29-1 to TRBJ1-1; maybe TRBD1 (5 bases). Between the trimmed V and J ends, which lost 4 bases and 5 bases, there was a span of 14 bases. Germline V gene sequence: CDR1 SQVTM, CDR2 ANQGSEA. The CDR3 length is 13 residues. The DNA of the CDR3 is TGCAGCGTTGTAAGGGGAGGTTGGACTGAAGCTTTCTTT. This translates into CSVVRGGWTEAFF.

This clonotype turned up a few times. CDR3: CASSLLSGTYNEQFF. The CDR3 coding sequence is TGTGCCAGCAGCTTATTAAGCGGGACATACAATGAGCAGTTCTTC. The chain links TRBV7-6 to TRBJ2-1; perhaps TRBD2 as D (7 bases). Germline V gene sequence: CDR1 SGHVS, CDR2 FNYEAQ. Deletions cut 2 bases from V and 4 bases from J, with 12 bases between. The length of the CDR3 is 15 residues.

V and J are TRBV10-3 and TRBJ2-4; the D gene is possibly TRBD1 (6 bases). Trimming left V 10 bases short and J 7 bases short, with 17 bases between. This CDR3 contains 13 residues. Germline V gene sequence: CDR1 ENHRY, CDR2 SYGVKD. The chain's CDR3 is CATKGQLFNIQYF. For the CDR3, the DNA is TGTGCCACAAAAGGACAGCTATTCAACATTCAGTACTTC.

This clonotype occurred a few times. The genes are TRBV11-3 and TRBJ2-3, with TRBD1 matching 9 bases. CDR1 is SGHNT and CDR2 is YENEEA in the germline V gene. The CDR3 runs 17 residues. Trimming removed 0 bases from V and 9 bases from J; junction bases left unmatched: 13. CDR3 amino acids: CASSLDESRQGDITQYF. CDR3 coding DNA: TGTGCCAGCAGCTTAGATGAGTCGAGACAGGGGGATATCACGCAGTATTTT.

The chain employs TRBV10-3 and TRBJ1-5; D unresolved. V was pared by 2 bases and J by 7 bases, with 9 bases between. CDR1 and CDR2 from the germline V gene are ENHRY and SYGVKD. CDR3 length equals 13 residues. As DNA, the CDR3 is TGTGCCATCAGTGAGGAGGTCGTACAGCCCCAGCATTTT. Protein sequence: CAISEEVVQPQHF.

Note on this clonotype: One end of the junction does not line up with germline, which may come from a read error. The gene calls are TRBV7-7 and TRBJ2-3; D is undetermined. Germline CDR1 and CDR2: SSHAT and FNYEAQ (reference sequence). This CDR3 is built from 13 residues. CDR3 in amino acids: CASSRAGTDTQYF. Written as DNA, the CDR3 is TGTGCTAGCAGCCGGGCCGGTACAGATACGCAGTATTTT.

This sequence joins TRBV6-1 and TRBJ2-1; 8 positions match TRBD1. CDR3 length equals 13 residues. CDR1 is MNHNS and CDR2 is SASEGT in the germline V gene. V dropped 4 bases and J dropped 8; count of bases not matched to a gene: 4. CDR3: CASSGTGSHEQFF. The CDR3 DNA reads as TGTGCCAGCAGTGGGACAGGGAGTCATGAGCAGTTCTTC.

The rearrangement links TRBV27 to TRBJ2-1; 9 bases match TRBD2. The CDR3 totals 17 residues. Germline CDR1 MNHEY, CDR2 SMNVEV (reference sequence). Losses at the gene ends were 4 bases for V and 4 bases for J; bases not matched to a gene: 11. The chain's CDR3 is CASSSPTASGTYNEQFF. In DNA form, the CDR3 reads TGTGCCAGCAGTTCCCCAACCGCTAGCGGGACTTACAATGAGCAGTTCTTC.

This clonotype was observed a few times. The chain carries TRBV12-3 or TRBV12-4 and TRBJ2-1, with TRBD2 as a possible D gene (5 bases). The CDR3 is made up of 13 amino acids. V lost 6 bases, J lost 7 bases, and 13 bases lay in between. CDR3 coding DNA: TGTGCCAGCAGCCCTACTAGAGTGAATGAGCAGTTCTTC. This gives the protein CASSPTRVNEQFF.

CDR3 DNA sequence: TGCGCCAGCAGCTTGGCTGGACAGGACTACGAGCAGTACTTC. This encodes CASSLAGQDYEQYF. The V gene is TRBV5-1, the J gene TRBJ2-7; 7 nucleotides align to TRBD1. CDR1 and CDR2 from the germline V gene are SGHRS and YFSETQ. J gave up 3 bases and V 0 bases, and 3 bases lay outside the gene matches. The CDR3 contains 14 residues. Based on the CDR3 plus reference TRBV5-1 and TRBJ2-7, the full variable domain is KAGVTQTPRYLIKTRGQQVTLSCSPISGHRSVSWYQQTPGQGLQFLFEYFSETQRNKGNFPGRFSGRQFSNSRSEMNVSTLELGDSALYLCASSLAGQDYEQYFGPGTRLTVT.

This clonotype has only a few counts. The rearrangement uses TRBV7-2 and TRBJ2-7, with no clear D. The V gene lost 3 bases and the J gene lost 2 bases, with 11 bases spanning the gap. Germline V lookup: CDR1 SGHTA, CDR2 FQGNSA. The CDR3 has 14 amino acids. The CDR3 protein is CASSLPGPTYEQYF. As DNA, the CDR3 is TGTGCCAGCAGCTTGCCGGGTCCTACCTACGAGCAGTACTTC.

The chain links TRBV5-1 to TRBJ2-5, with 12 bases matching TRBD2. In germline, CDR1 is SGHRS, CDR2 YFSETQ. V lost 1 base to trimming and J lost 5 bases; unmatched junction nucleotides: 9. The CDR3 loop spans 17 amino acids. The CDR3 loop is CASSLRPSGTSGETQYF. The CDR3 DNA sequence: TGCGCCAGCAGCTTGAGGCCTTCCGGGACTAGCGGGGAGACCCAGTACTTC.

There are a few counts of this clonotype. The genes are TRBV5-1 and TRBJ1-1; D may be TRBD1 (5 bases). Per germline, CDR1 SGHRS and CDR2 YFSETQ. The CDR3 is 14 amino acids. V was trimmed by 0 bases and J by 5 bases, leaving 11 bases between them. This CDR3 is CASSLEGSTTEAFF. CDR3 nucleotides: TGCGCCAGCAGCTTGGAGGGGTCAACGACTGAAGCTTTCTTT.

The rearrangement links TRBV30 to TRBJ2-2; no firm D call. V was shortened by 0 bases and J by 8 bases, with 10 bases between the two germline ends. The length of the CDR3 is 13 residues. Germline lookup yields CDR1 GTSNPN and CDR2 SVGIG (reference sequence). The CDR3, as DNA: TGTGCCTGGAGTGTAAGGCCATCTGGGGAGCTGTTTTTT. It codes for CAWSVRPSGELFF.